A selection of T cell receptor beta chains follows, all from one sample in a study of beta chain features in type 1 diabetes. Repertoires were generated with immunoSEQ multiplex PCR, while TCRdb's copy carries only in-frame clones and drops some. The sample has 600,000 to 750,000 clones, around 11% seen once; the top ten hold more than 0.1%. Sequencing was carried out using naive CD4+ T cells from blood. Receptor source: a man younger than 45 with type 1 diabetes. Both conserved end residues are part of each CDR3. D genes are given only for firm matches. The size entry is marked missing in some rows and otherwise reads once, few, many or a size class.

TRBJ2-3 TRBV7-2 NA NA CASSSSGADTQYF TGTGCCAGCAGCTCTTCTGGGGCAGATACGCAGTATTTT
TRBJ1-2 TRBV15 NA few CATAEVGRGTDVFTF NA
TRBJ1-2 TRBV11-2 NA few CASSLDEGSGYGYTF TGTGCCAGCAGCTTAGATGAGGGGTCGGGCTATGGCTACACCTTC
TRBJ1-2 TRBV20-1 NA NA CSATPNYGYTF TGCAGTGCAACCCCAAACTATGGCTACACCTTC
TRBJ2-5 TRBV2 NA few CASSEGGGETQYF TGTGCCAGCAGTGAAGGGGGAGGAGAGACCCAGTACTTC
TRBJ2-5 TRBV5-1 TRBD1 NA CASSSGTGQETQYF TGCGCCAGCAGCTCCGGGACAGGTCAAGAGACCCAGTACTTC
TRBJ2-1 TRBV9 NA few CASSVAGTHLQEQFF TGTGCCAGCAGCGTAGCGGGGACTCACCTTCAAGAGCAGTTCTTC
TRBJ1-4 TRBV30 NA NA CALDLTNEKLFF TGTGCCTTGGACCTAACTAATGAAAAACTGTTTTTT
TRBJ1-5 TRBV7-9 NA NA CASSFDHHTQHF TGTGCCAGCAGCTTCGACCATCACACCCAGCATTTT
TRBJ1-2 TRBV4-2 TRBD1 NA CASDHGTGTGIYGYTF TGTGCCAGCGACCACGGGACCGGGACAGGAATATATGGCTACACCTTC
TRBJ2-7 TRBV19 NA NA CASSIKSLWSYEQYF TGTGCCAGTAGTATCAAATCCCTCTGGAGCTACGAGCAGTACTTC
TRBJ2-5 TRBV28 NA few CASSLSAGSPETQYF TGTGCCAGCAGTTTATCGGCAGGGTCCCCAGAGACCCAGTACTTC
TRBJ1-6 TRBV30 NA NA CAWSTPGGSSYNSPLHF TGTGCCTGGAGTACACCGGGGGGAAGCTCCTATAATTCACCCCTCCACTTT
TRBJ2-5 TRBV6-6 TRBD1 NA CASTSGQGEGETQYF TGTGCCAGCACCTCGGGACAGGGGGAAGGGGAGACCCAGTACTTC
TRBJ2-1 TRBV6-1 NA NA CASFRDSSINEQFF TGTGCCAGTTTCCGGGATTCCTCTATCAATGAGCAGTTCTTC
TRBJ2-4 TRBV5-6 NA few CASSPAGAIAKNIQYF TGTGCCAGCAGCCCGGCGGGGGCTATAGCCAAAAACATTCAGTACTTC
TRBJ2-7 TRBV23-1 NA few CASSQSGCRGEQYF TGCGCCAGCAGCCAATCAGGGTGTAGAGGCGAGCAGTACTTC
TRBJ2-3 TRBV5-1 NA NA CASSPGRTRSTDTQYF TGCGCCAGCAGCCCCGGAAGGACGCGGAGCACAGATACGCAGTATTTT
TRBJ2-7 TRBV28 NA few CATRGSPYEQYF TGTGCCACCCGCGGTAGCCCCTACGAGCAGTACTTC
TRBJ2-7 TRBV12-5 NA few CASGTQGRAYEQYF TGTGCTAGTGGAACGCAGGGGAGGGCCTACGAGCAGTACTTC
TRBJ2-5 TRBV25-1 TRBD2 NA CASSEWKLAGLETQYF TGTGCCAGCAGTGAATGGAAACTAGCGGGGTTGGAGACCCAGTACTTC
TRBJ1-1 TRBV5-1 NA NA CASSLAGEGTEAFF TGCGCCAGCAGCTTGGCGGGGGAGGGGACTGAAGCTTTCTTT
TRBJ2-1 TRBV9 NA NA CASSVGGRGQYNEQFF TGTGCCAGCAGCGTCGGCGGCAGGGGTCAGTACAATGAGCAGTTCTTC
TRBJ1-2 TRBV7-2 TRBD1 NA CASSLVSRGIANYGYTF TGTGCCAGCAGCTTAGTTTCCAGGGGGATAGCTAACTATGGCTACACCTTC
TRBJ2-1 TRBV6-5 TRBD2 NA CASSYTSSGGYEQFF TGTGCCAGCAGTTACACTTCTAGCGGGGGCTATGAGCAGTTCTTC
TRBJ1-1 TRBV13 NA NA CASSLVAGTEAFF TGTGCCAGCAGCTTAGTGGCGGGCACTGAAGCTTTCTTT
TRBJ2-1 TRBV5-1 NA NA CASSHTTGNNEQFF TGCGCCAGCAGCCACACAACAGGGAACAATGAGCAGTTCTTC
TRBJ2-7 TRBV9 NA few CASSAGRAPYEQYF TGTGCCAGCAGCGCCGGGCGGGCGCCCTACGAGCAGTACTTC
TRBJ2-5 TRBV5-1 NA few CASSFSQETQYF TGCGCCAGCAGCTTTTCTCAAGAGACCCAGTACTTC
TRBJ2-7 TRBV2 TRBD1 NA CASRDSRYEQYF TGTGCCAGCCGGGACAGTCGGTACGAGCAGTACTTC
TRBJ2-3 TRBV30 TRBD1 few CAWSGGTGKNPDTQYF TGTGCCTGGAGCGGTGGGACAGGGAAAAACCCAGATACGCAGTATTTT
TRBJ1-6 TRBV7-3 NA NA CASSRGPDSPLHF TGTGCCAGCAGCCGAGGACCTGATTCACCCCTCCACTTT
TRBJ1-2 TRBV7-9 NA few CASSSQAGYGYTF TGTGCCAGCAGCTCACAAGCGGGCTATGGCTACACCTTC
TRBJ2-5 TRBV7-2 TRBD1 NA CASSLVQGLEETQYF TGTGCCAGCAGCTTAGTACAGGGGCTGGAGGAGACCCAGTACTTC
TRBJ2-7 TRBV7-2 TRBD2 few CASSLNPGGASEQYF TGTGCCAGCAGCTTGAATCCCGGGGGGGCCTCCGAGCAGTACTTC
TRBJ2-1 TRBV2 TRBD2 NA CASRTSVEQFF TGTGCCAGCAGGACTAGCGTGGAGCAGTTCTTC
TRBJ2-1 TRBV23-1 NA NA CASSLKLSSYNEQFF TGCGCCAGCAGCCTCAAACTAAGCTCCTACAATGAGCAGTTCTTC
TRBJ2-5 TRBV5-1 NA NA CASSLERGIGETQYF TGCGCCAGCAGCCTGGAGAGGGGGATAGGGGAGACCCAGTACTTC
TRBJ1-2 TRBV6-5 NA NA CASSLIQGNYGYTF TGTGCCAGCAGTTTAATCCAGGGGAACTATGGCTACACCTTC
TRBJ1-2 TRBV14 NA NA CASSQDLWLDSGYTF TGTGCCAGCAGCCAAGATCTCTGGTTGGACTCTGGCTACACCTTC
TRBJ2-7 TRBV6-5 TRBD1 NA CASSQTGPVYEQYF TGTGCCAGCAGCCAGACAGGGCCTGTCTACGAGCAGTACTTC
TRBJ1-1 TRBV7-2 NA few CASSLNTEAFF TGTGCCAGCAGCCTAAACACTGAAGCTTTCTTT
TRBJ1-2 TRBV4-3 NA NA CASSQDLQGYFPNYGYTF TGCGCCAGCAGCCAAGATTTGCAGGGTTATTTCCCGAACTATGGCTACACCTTC
TRBJ2-2 TRBV7-9 TRBD2 few CASTIREESGELFF TGTGCCAGCACCATTCGGGAGGAGAGCGGGGAGCTGTTTTTT
TRBJ1-5 TRBV6-5 TRBD1 NA CASSWDRGNQPQHF TGTGCCAGCAGTTGGGACAGGGGCAATCAGCCCCAGCATTTT
TRBJ2-3 TRBV14 TRBD2 NA CASSHQAGETDTQYF TGTGCCAGCAGCCACCAAGCGGGGGAAACAGATACGCAGTATTTT
TRBJ2-1 TRBV6-6 NA NA CASSYSIGRDNEQFF TGTGCCAGCAGTTACTCGATTGGCAGGGACAATGAGCAGTTCTTC
TRBJ2-5 TRBV18 TRBD2 NA CASSPSGPGGETQYF TGTGCCAGCTCACCCAGCGGACCGGGGGGAGAGACCCAGTACTTC
TRBJ1-4 TRBV10-1 NA NA CASSESTVNEKLFF TGCGCCAGCAGTGAGTCGACGGTTAATGAAAAACTGTTTTTT
TRBJ1-2 TRBV28 NA NA CASSSGYGYTF TGTGCCAGCAGCTCGGGGTACGGCTACACCTTC
TRBJ1-1 TRBV11-2 NA few CASRGTGNTEAFF TGTGCCAGCCGTGGGACGGGGAACACTGAAGCTTTCTTT
TRBJ2-1 TRBV4-3 TRBD2 few CARRASGRGRPQFF TGCGCCAGGCGAGCTAGCGGGCGGGGTAGGCCTCAGTTCTTC
TRBJ2-3 TRBV18 NA NA CASSQQGGQDTQYF TGTGCCAGCTCGCAGCAGGGGGGACAAGATACGCAGTATTTT
TRBJ1-4 TRBV30 NA few CAWNPGAGEKLFF TGTGCCTGGAATCCGGGGGCTGGAGAAAAACTGTTTTTT
TRBJ1-1 TRBV4-3 NA NA CASSLGWGTEAFF TGCGCCAGCAGCCTTGGATGGGGCACTGAAGCTTTCTTT